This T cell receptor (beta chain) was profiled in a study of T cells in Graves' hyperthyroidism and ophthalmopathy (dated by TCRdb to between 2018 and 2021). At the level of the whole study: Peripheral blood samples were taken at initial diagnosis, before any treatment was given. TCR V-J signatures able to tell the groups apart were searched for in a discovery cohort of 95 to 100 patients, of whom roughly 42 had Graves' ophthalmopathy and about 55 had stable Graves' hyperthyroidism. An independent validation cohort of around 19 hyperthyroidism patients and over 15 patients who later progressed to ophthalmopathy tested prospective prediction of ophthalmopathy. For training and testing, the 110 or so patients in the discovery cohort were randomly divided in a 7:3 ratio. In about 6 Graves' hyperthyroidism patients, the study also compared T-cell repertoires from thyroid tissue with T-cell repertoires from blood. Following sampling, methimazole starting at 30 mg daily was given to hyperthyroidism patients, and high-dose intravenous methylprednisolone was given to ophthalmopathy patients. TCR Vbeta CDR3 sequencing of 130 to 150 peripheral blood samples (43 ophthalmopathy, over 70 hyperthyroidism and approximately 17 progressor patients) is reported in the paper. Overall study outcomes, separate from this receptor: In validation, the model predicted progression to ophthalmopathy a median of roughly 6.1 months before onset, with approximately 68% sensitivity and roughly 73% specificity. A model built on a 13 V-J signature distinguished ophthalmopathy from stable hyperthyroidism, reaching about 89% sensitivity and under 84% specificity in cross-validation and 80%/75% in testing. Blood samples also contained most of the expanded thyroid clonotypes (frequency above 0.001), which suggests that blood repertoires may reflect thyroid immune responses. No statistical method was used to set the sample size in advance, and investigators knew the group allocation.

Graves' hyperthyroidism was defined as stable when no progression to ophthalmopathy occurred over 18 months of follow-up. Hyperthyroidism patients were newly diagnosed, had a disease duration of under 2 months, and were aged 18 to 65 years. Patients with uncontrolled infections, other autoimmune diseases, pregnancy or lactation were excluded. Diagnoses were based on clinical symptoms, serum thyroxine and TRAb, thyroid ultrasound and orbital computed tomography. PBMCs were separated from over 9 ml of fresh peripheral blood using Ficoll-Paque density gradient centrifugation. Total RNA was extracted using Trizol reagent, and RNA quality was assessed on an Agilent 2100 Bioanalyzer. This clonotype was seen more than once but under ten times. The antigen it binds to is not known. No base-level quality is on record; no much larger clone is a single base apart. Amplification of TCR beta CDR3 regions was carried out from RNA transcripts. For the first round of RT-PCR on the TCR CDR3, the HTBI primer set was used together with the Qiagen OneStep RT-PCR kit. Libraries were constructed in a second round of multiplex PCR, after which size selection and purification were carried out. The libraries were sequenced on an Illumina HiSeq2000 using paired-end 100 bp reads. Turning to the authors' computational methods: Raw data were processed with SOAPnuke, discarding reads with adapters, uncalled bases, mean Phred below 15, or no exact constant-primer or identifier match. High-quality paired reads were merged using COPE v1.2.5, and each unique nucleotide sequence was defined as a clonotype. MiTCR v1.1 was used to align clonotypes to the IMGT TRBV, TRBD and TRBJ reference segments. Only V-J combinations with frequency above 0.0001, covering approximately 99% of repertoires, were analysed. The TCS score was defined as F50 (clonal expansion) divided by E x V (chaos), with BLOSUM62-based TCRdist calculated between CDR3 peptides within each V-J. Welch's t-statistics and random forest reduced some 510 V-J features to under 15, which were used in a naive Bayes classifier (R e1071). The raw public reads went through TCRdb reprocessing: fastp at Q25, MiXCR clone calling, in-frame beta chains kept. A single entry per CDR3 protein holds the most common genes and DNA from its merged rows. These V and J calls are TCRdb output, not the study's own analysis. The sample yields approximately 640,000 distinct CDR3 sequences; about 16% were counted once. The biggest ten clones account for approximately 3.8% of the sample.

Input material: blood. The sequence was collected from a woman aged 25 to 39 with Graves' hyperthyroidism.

Read as DNA, the sequence is TGTGCCAGCAGTATAGGGGTTTACAATGAGCAGTTCTTC. Translation gives CASSIGVYNEQFF. Recombination linked TRBV6-4 to TRBJ2-1; the D gene is possibly TRBD1, with 5 bases matching. The CDR3 goes from the cysteine to the phenylalanine over 13 residues. Just the 39-base CDR3 DNA is kept, in frame starting at base 1. V loses 5 bases, J loses 4 bases, and the germline ends lie 9 bases apart. The germline V gene gives CDR1 as MRHNA and CDR2 as SNTAGT.